The 26 T cell receptor beta chains below were found in one sample sequenced in a study of T cell responses to AZD1222 COVID-19 vaccine. Produced via immunoSEQ multiplex PCR; TCRdb's table is partial and in-frame only. The sample includes 100,000 to 150,000 clones, 92% seen only once; the top ten take about 1.1%. Sequenced material: peripheral blood, taken 28 days after the second AZD1222 dose. These receptors were obtained from an adult who received the AZD1222 COVID-19 vaccine.

The DNA of the CDR3 is TGTGCCAGCAGCTTACCCGTAGCGGGGGGGCTAGATACGCAGTATTTT. Its protein is CASSLPVAGGLDTQYF. The chain employs TRBV11-3 and TRBJ2-3; 11 bases map to TRBD2. The CDR3 loop spans 16 amino acids. V dropped 2 bases and J dropped 5; count of bases not matched to a gene: 6. Germline lookup yields CDR1 SGHNT and CDR2 YENEEA.

This chain uses TRBV7-3 with TRBJ2-1; possibly TRBD2 for D (6 bases). V lost 5 bases, J lost 0 bases, and 20 bases lay in between. The CDR3 runs 18 residues. From germline, CDR1 is SGHTA and CDR2 FQGTGA. The chain's CDR3 is CASSQSERGRYSYNEQFF. The CDR3 DNA is TGTGCCAGCAGCCAATCCGAGCGAGGGAGGTACTCCTACAATGAGCAGTTCTTC.

The rearrangement uses TRBV7-2 and TRBJ1-4; unclear D gene. Germline CDR1 SGHTA, CDR2 FQGNSA. Trimming stripped 1 base from V and 5 bases from J, with 8 bases between. This CDR3 has 14 residues. The CDR3 sequence: CASSLGRINEKLFF. The CDR3 nucleotides are TGTGCCAGCAGCTTAGGGCGAATCAATGAAAAACTGTTTTTT.

This clone was counted a single time. The CDR3 sequence is CASSLAQTGTGRDTQYF. Here the CDR3 DNA reads TGTGCCAGCAGCTTGGCCCAAACCGGGACAGGGCGAGATACGCAGTATTTT. The chain joins TRBV7-8 to TRBJ2-3, with 9 bases identical to TRBD1. The trim removed 3 bases at V and 5 bases at J, leaving 12 bases unmatched. Germline V CDR1 and CDR2: SGHVS, FQNEAQ. The CDR3 has 17 amino acids.

J is TRBJ2-7 and V is TRBV12-3 or TRBV12-4; D not certain. The CDR3 is 11 amino acids. Trimming stripped 7 bases from V and 4 bases from J, with 8 bases between. CDR3 amino acids: CASTLGYEQYF. The CDR3 bases are TGTGCCAGCACCCTAGGGTACGAGCAGTACTTC.

This clone was detected once. The chain uses TRBV30 and TRBJ1-5, with D perhaps matching TRBD1 (5 bases). Trimming pared 0 bases from V and 1 base from J, leaving 10 bases between. The CDR3 loop spans 15 amino acids. CDR1 and CDR2 (germline): GTSNPN, SVGIG (reference sequence). The CDR3 here is CAWSVGQGSNQPQHF. The CDR3, as DNA: TGTGCCTGGAGTGTAGGGCAGGGAAGCAATCAGCCCCAGCATTTT.

This chain links TRBV19 with TRBJ1-3; 8 nucleotides match TRBD1. This CDR3 is built from 17 residues. The V gene's germline CDR1 is LNHDA and CDR2 SQIVND (reference sequence). V gave up 5 bases and J gave up 2 bases; unmatched junction bases: 11. The CDR3 protein is CASSPGTGALTGNTIYF. The CDR3 DNA reads TGTGCCAGTAGTCCAGGGACAGGTGCACTTACTGGAAACACCATATATTTT.

The sample holds one count of this clone. The chain links TRBV5-6 to TRBJ2-5; 10 positions match TRBD1. Germline trimming cut 5 bases from V and 4 bases from J; bases unmatched to any gene: 14. Germline CDR1 reads SGHDT; CDR2 reads YYEEEE. The CDR3 consists of 17 residues. CDR3 DNA: TGTGCCAGCAGTTTTGCCATGGGGACAGGGGTCGGAGAGACCCAGTACTTC. It translates to CASSFAMGTGVGETQYF. Supplemented by reference TRBV5-6 and TRBJ2-5, the full variable domain reads DAGVTQSPTHLIKTRGQQVTLRCSPKSGHDTVSWYQQALGQGPQFIFQYYEEEERQRGNFPDRFSGHQFPNYSSELNVNALLLGDSALYLCASSFAMGTGVGETQYFGPGTRLLVL.

The rearrangement uses TRBV27 and TRBJ1-5; 8 positions agree with TRBD1. V was clipped by 6 bases and J by 7 bases; unmatched bases: 11. The CDR3 is 15 amino acids. Germline V gene sequence: CDR1 MNHEY, CDR2 SMNVEV (reference sequence). As DNA, the CDR3 is TGTGCCAGCAGCTCGGGCGACAGGGGAGGACAGCCCCAGCATTTT. Its protein is CASSSGDRGGQPQHF.

The chain has TRBV18 and TRBJ1-1; TRBD1 aligns across 7 bases. The germline CDR1 and CDR2 sequences are KGHSH and LQKENI. With 6 bases clipped from V and 4 bases from J, the junction kept 8 bases outside the gene matches. The CDR3 loop spans 14 amino acids. The CDR3 DNA reads as TGTGCCAGCTCGCACAGGGGCGGGACCACTGAAGCTTTCTTT. This encodes CASSHRGGTTEAFF.

The rearrangement links TRBV6-6 to TRBJ1-1, with TRBD1 matching 9 bases. The CDR3 has 15 amino acids. Unmatched junction bases numbered 4, after V lost 0 bases and J lost 5 bases. CDR1 and CDR2 (germline): MNHNY, SVGAGI (reference sequence). CDR3 in DNA: TGTGCCAGCAGTTACTCGGGACAGGGTGGGACTGAAGCTTTCTTT. The encoded protein is CASSYSGQGGTEAFF.

The chain carries TRBV30 and TRBJ1-4; 7 bases agree with TRBD1. The J segment lost 0 bases and the V segment lost 3 bases, leaving 4 bases of the junction unmatched. Germline CDR1 reads GTSNPN; CDR2 reads SVGIG (reference sequence). There are 15 residues in the CDR3. The DNA for the CDR3 is TGTGCCTGGAGGACCGGACAGGCAACTAATGAAAAACTGTTTTTT. Translating it yields CAWRTGQATNEKLFF.

This sequence joins TRBV5-6 and TRBJ1-1; D gene ambiguous. V was pared by 7 bases and J by 6 bases, with 19 bases between. CDR1 SGHDT and CDR2 YYEEEE come from the germline V gene. This CDR3 comprises 14 residues. CDR3 DNA: TGTGCCAGCGATCGTAATGCGGGAGCCTCTGAAGCTTTCTTT. This gives the protein CASDRNAGASEAFF.

CDR3 sequence reads: CASSSSDRVVSPLHF. As DNA, the CDR3 is TGTGCCAGCAGTTCCTCGGACAGGGTGGTCTCACCCCTCCACTTT. The V call is TRBV28, the J call TRBJ1-6, with TRBD1 identical over 8 bases. V shed 4 bases, J shed 10 bases, and the junction held 9 bases outside the gene matches. Germline V gene lookup returns CDR1 MDHEN and CDR2 SYDVKM. This CDR3 contains 15 residues.

The rearrangement uses TRBV11-3 and TRBJ1-1; weak D call: TRBD1 (5 bases). With 4 bases removed from V and 7 bases from J, the gap between germline ends came to 16 bases. CDR3 length: 14 amino acids. CDR1 is SGHNT and CDR2 is YENEEA in the germline V gene. The CDR3 nucleotides read TGTGCCAGCAGCTCTACCGGCGGGGGACGTGAAGCTTTCTTT. It is translated as CASSSTGGGREAFF. The variable domain in full, completed from reference TRBV11-3 and TRBJ1-1, reads EAGVVQSPRYKIIEKKQPVAFWCNPISGHNTLYWYLQNLGQGPELLIRYENEEAVDDSQLPKDRFSAERLKGVDSTLKIQPAELGDSAVYLCASSSTGGGREAFFGQGTRLTVV.

The V and J genes are TRBV19 and TRBJ2-1; 8 bases fit TRBD1. The CDR3 has 16 amino acids. The germline CDR1 and CDR2 sequences are LNHDA and SQIVND (reference sequence). Trimming took 0 bases from V and 7 from J; bases not matched to a gene: 8. CDR3 sequence (DNA): TGTGCCAGTAGTATAGACCGGCAGGGGGCCAGAAATGAGCAGTTCTTC. Protein: CASSIDRQGARNEQFF.

The chain employs TRBV9 and TRBJ2-7, with TRBD1 identical over 9 bases. The CDR3 contains 14 residues. Germline V CDR1 and CDR2: SGDLS, YYNGEE. V shed 0 bases and J 6 bases; nucleotides not matched to a gene: 4. The CDR3 DNA reads as TGTGCCAGCAGCGTAGTAGGGACAGGGACCGAGCAGTACTTC. Encoded protein: CASSVVGTGTEQYF.

The chain joins TRBV7-6 to TRBJ2-6; D uncertain. CDR1 and CDR2 (germline): SGHVS, FNYEAQ. Trimming pared 1 base from V and 0 bases from J, leaving 7 bases between. The CDR3 sequence is 16 residues long. Written as DNA, the CDR3 is TGTGCCAGCAGCTTAGTTGGTAGCTCTGGGGCCAACGTCCTGACTTTC. Its translation: CASSLVGSSGANVLTF.

The chain combines TRBV6-5 with TRBJ2-1, with TRBD2 matching over 7 bases. Per germline, CDR1 MNHEY and CDR2 SVGAGI. After removal of 8 bases from V and 2 bases from J, the junction contained 3 bases not matched to a gene. The CDR3 is 13 residues long. The CDR3 DNA reads TGTGCCAGCGGAAGCGGGGCCTACAATGAGCAGTTCTTC. This gives the protein CASGSGAYNEQFF.

Notes on this clone: This sample also contains other DNA sequences that code for the same CDR3. The chain combines TRBV30 with TRBJ1-5; D remains ambiguous. With 0 bases removed from V and 4 bases from J, the gap between germline ends came to 7 bases. Germline V gives CDR1 GTSNPN, CDR2 SVGIG (reference sequence). The CDR3 contains 13 residues. CDR3 protein: CAWSVRRNQPQHF. In DNA, the CDR3 is TGTGCCTGGAGTGTAAGGAGGAATCAGCCCCAGCATTTT. The full variable domain, in which reference TRBV30 and TRBJ1-5 provide the parts outside the CDR3, is SQTIHQWPATLVQPVGSPLSLECTVEGTSNPNLYWYRQAAGRGLQLLFYSVGIGQISSEVPQNLSASRPQDRQFILSSKKLLLSDSGFYLCAWSVRRNQPQHFGDGTRLSIL.

This chain connects TRBV27 to TRBJ2-7, with 9 nucleotides matching TRBD1. The CDR3 is 15 amino acids. Trimming removed 4 bases from V and 5 bases from J; junction bases left unmatched: 9. CDR1 MNHEY and CDR2 SMNVEV come from the germline V gene (reference sequence). DNA of the CDR3: TGTGCCAGCAGTTCGATAGACAGGGGGAGGGACGAGCAGTACTTC. This gives the protein CASSSIDRGRDEQYF.

V usage is TRBV14 and J usage is TRBJ1-1, with TRBD1 identical over 8 bases. The CDR3 runs to 16 residues. Trimming cost V 4 bases and J 1 base; bases outside gene matches: 8. The germline CDR1 and CDR2 sequences are SGHDN and FVKESK. CDR3 loop: CASSPIGQGENTEAFF. CDR3 nucleotides: TGTGCCAGCAGCCCCATTGGACAGGGAGAGAACACTGAAGCTTTCTTT.

V is TRBV18 and J is TRBJ2-7; a weak D match, TRBD1 (6 bases). The CDR3 is 15 residues long. CDR1 and CDR2 from the germline V gene are KGHSH and LQKENI. The V end was cut by 3 bases, the J end by 2 bases, with 14 bases between. CDR3 protein: CASSPTGQRTYEQYF. CDR3 DNA: TGTGCCAGCTCACCGACCGGACAGCGAACCTACGAGCAGTACTTC.

J is TRBJ1-2 and V is TRBV18; 12 bases are a match to TRBD1. Germline V gene sequence: CDR1 KGHSH, CDR2 LQKENI. This CDR3 is 17 amino acids long. After removal of 3 bases from V and 2 bases from J, the junction contained 7 bases not matched to a gene. The CDR3 region is CASSPSGQGARNYGYTF. The CDR3 DNA sequence: TGTGCCAGCTCACCTTCGGGACAGGGGGCAAGAAACTATGGCTACACCTTC.

V usage is TRBV28 and J usage is TRBJ1-1; the D gene is possibly TRBD1 (5 bases). This CDR3 spans 15 amino acids. Trimming removed 1 base at V and 1 base at J, with 10 bases between. Germline V gene lookup returns CDR1 MDHEN and CDR2 SYDVKM. Here the CDR3 reads CASSLFGDWNTEAFF. For the CDR3, the DNA is TGTGCCAGCAGTTTATTTGGGGACTGGAACACTGAAGCTTTCTTT.

The V gene is TRBV14, the J gene TRBJ1-6; D gene ambiguous. Looked up from germline, CDR1 is SGHDN and CDR2 is FVKESK. The V gene lost 1 base and the J gene lost 10 bases, with 11 bases spanning the gap. CDR3 length: 14 residues. The CDR3 DNA is TGTGCCAGCAGCCAAGGACAATCGTGGTCACCCCTCCACTTT. Translated: CASSQGQSWSPLHF.